This entry describes one T cell receptor beta chain. What it binds is unknown. Using immunoSEQ multiplex PCR, the repertoire was profiled, and TCRdb retains in-frame clones only, with some absent. The sample contains around 92,000 clones, approximately 90% of which appear only once. The entry originates in a study of T cells in localized non-small cell lung cancer. Study-wide findings and caveats: Longer overall survival accompanied higher blood T cell density. Owing to sequencing of a solitary tumor region, heterogeneity cannot be discounted. Maximal T cell clonality occurred in uninvolved adjacent lung, with tumor ranking below it. Researchers found a median approximately 57 of the top 100 tumor clones in adjacent lung.

V shed 0 bases and J shed 0 bases, with 10 bases lying between them. Germline lookup yields CDR1 SGHRS and CDR2 YFSETQ. This CDR3 spans 16 amino acids. V gene TRBV5-1 combines with J gene TRBJ1-3, with no clear D. The TCR was taken from a woman between 40 and 69 years old with stage II squamous cell lung carcinoma. Sequenced here: PBMCs, sampled before any cancer treatment. The CDR3 DNA follows: TGCGCCAGCAGCTTGGCGCAGGCCTCCTCTGGAAACACCATATATTTT. Amino acid sequence: CASSLAQASSGNTIYF. Supplemented by reference TRBV5-1 and TRBJ1-3, the full variable domain reads KAGVTQTPRYLIKTRGQQVTLSCSPISGHRSVSWYQQTPGQGLQFLFEYFSETQRNKGNFPGRFSGRQFSNSRSEMNVSTLELGDSALYLCASSLAQASSGNTIYFGEGSWLTVV.